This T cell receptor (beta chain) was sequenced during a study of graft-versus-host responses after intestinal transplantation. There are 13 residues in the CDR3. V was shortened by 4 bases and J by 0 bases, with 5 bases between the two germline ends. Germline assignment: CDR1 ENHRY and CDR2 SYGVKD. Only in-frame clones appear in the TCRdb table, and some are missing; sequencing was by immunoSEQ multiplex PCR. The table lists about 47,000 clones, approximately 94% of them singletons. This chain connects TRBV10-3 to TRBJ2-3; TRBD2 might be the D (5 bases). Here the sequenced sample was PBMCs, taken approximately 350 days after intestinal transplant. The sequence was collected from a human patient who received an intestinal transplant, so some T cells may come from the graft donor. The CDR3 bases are TGTGCCATCAGTGGGACTAGCACAGATACGCAGTATTTT. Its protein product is CAISGTSTDTQYF.